Listed here is a single T cell receptor (beta chain). As yet, its antigen is unknown. The data originate from a study of monozygotic twins with inflammatory bowel disease. Broader study findings: Subtypes among T cells remained indistinguishable. IBD-affected twins scored below their healthy co-twins in TCRbeta diversity (inverse Simpson).

Germline lookup yields CDR1 SQVTM and CDR2 ANQGSEA. The CDR3 runs 13 residues. Addition of UMIs with a 6-nucleotide sample barcode was achieved by template switching. TCRdb reprocessed the 5' RACE reads and keeps a single row for each CDR3 protein, giving no DNA. The sample holds fewer than 450,000 distinct CDR3 sequences. Sequencing was carried out using blood. J is TRBJ1-1 and V is TRBV29-1. This clonotype was sampled from a human donor with ulcerative colitis or Crohn's disease, or a healthy co-twin of an affected twin (not recorded which). CDR3 protein: CSVDGYMNTEAFF.